This T cell receptor (beta chain) was sequenced during a study of shared clonotypes between healthy human individuals. The CDR3 loop spans 17 amino acids. Trimming removed 5 bases from V and 4 bases from J; junction bases left unmatched: 11. Germline assignment: CDR1 SGHAT and CDR2 FQNNGV. The sample holds one count of this clone. Naive CD8 cells comprised CD45RO-negative, CCR7-positively selected cells, excluding terminally differentiated effector memory CD45RA+ cells. Produced via immunoSEQ multiplex PCR; TCRdb's table is partial and in-frame only. Of over 2 million clones listed, roughly 95% are singletons.

The source material was naive CD8+ T cells sorted from blood. This sequence joins TRBV11-2 and TRBJ2-1, with 10 positions matching TRBD2. The TCR comes from a man younger than 35 in good health. CDR3 sequence (DNA): TGTGCCAGCAGCGCGGATCCCCTAGCGGGAGTATACAATGAGCAGTTCTTC. It specifies CASSADPLAGVYNEQFF.